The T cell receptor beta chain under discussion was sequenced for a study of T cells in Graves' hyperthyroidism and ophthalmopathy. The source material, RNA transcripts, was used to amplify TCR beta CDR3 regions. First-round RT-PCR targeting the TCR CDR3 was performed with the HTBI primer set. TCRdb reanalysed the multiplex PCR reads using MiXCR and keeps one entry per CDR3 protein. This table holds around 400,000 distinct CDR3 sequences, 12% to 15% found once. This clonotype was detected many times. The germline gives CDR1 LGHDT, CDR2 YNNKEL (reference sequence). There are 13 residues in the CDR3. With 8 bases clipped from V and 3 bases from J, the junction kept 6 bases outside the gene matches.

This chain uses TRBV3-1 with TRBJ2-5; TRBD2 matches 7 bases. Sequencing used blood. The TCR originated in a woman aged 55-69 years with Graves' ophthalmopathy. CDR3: CASAGLEEETQYF. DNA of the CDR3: TGTGCCAGCGCCGGACTAGAGGAAGAGACCCAGTACTTC.